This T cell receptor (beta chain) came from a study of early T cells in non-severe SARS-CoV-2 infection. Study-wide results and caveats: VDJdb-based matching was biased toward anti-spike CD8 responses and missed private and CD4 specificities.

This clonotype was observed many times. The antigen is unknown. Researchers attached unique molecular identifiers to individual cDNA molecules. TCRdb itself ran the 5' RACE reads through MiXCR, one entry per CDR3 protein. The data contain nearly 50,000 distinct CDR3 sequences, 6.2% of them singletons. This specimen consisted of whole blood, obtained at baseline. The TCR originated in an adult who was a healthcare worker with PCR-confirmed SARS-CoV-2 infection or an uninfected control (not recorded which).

CDR3 DNA sequence: TGTGCCAGCAGTACCCGGGAAGCTTTCTTT. Its protein is CASSTREAFF. The gene calls are TRBV28 and TRBJ1-1; D is uncertain. Germline V lookup: CDR1 MDHEN, CDR2 SYDVKM. The CDR3 sequence is 10 residues long. V was pared by 5 bases and J by 8 bases, with 6 bases between.